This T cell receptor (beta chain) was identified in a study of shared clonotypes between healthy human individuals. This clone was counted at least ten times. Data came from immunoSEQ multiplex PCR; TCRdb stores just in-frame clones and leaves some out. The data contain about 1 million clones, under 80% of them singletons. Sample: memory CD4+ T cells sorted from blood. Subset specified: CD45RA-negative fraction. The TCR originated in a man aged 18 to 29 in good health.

The CDR3 coding sequence is TGCGCCAGCAGCTGGACATATCAGGGGGCGAGCTCCTACGAGCAGTACTTC. Translation: CASSWTYQGASSYEQYF. The rearrangement joins TRBV5-1 to TRBJ2-7; 8 nucleotides line up with TRBD1. The CDR3 runs to 17 residues. The V and J ends lost 3 bases and 0 bases, in that order; junction bases with no gene match: 11. Germline V gives CDR1 SGHRS, CDR2 YFSETQ.